This T cell receptor (beta chain) was sequenced for a study of identifying expanded T cells in peripheral blood. Produced via immunoSEQ multiplex PCR; TCRdb's table is partial and in-frame only. Of under 95,000 clones listed, about 91% are singletons. Germline CDR1 is SNHLY and CDR2 is FYNNEI. The CDR3 length is 13 residues. Trimming at V came to 7 bases and at J to 2 bases, leaving 2 bases not matched to a gene. The TCR comes from a person aged 18 to 75 in good health. Material for sequencing was blood. The rearrangement joins TRBV2 to TRBJ2-5; 9 nucleotides align to TRBD1. CDR3 sequence (DNA): TGTGCCAGCAACAGGGGGCTTCAAGAGACCCAGTACTTC. Translation: CASNRGLQETQYF. Variable domain in full (rest from reference TRBV2 and TRBJ2-5): EPEVTQTPSHQVTQMGQEVILRCVPISNHLYFYWYRQILGQKVEFLVSFYNNEISEKSEIFDDQFSVERPDGSNFTLKIRSTKLEDSAMYFCASNRGLQETQYFGPGTRLLVL.